The 21 T cell receptor beta chains reported below all come from one sample, sequenced in a study of CXCR3-negative and CXCR3-positive naive CD8 T cells. General study points: Greater hydrophobicity was found in TRB CDR3s of CXCR3-positive naive cells than of CXCR3-negative naive cells.

Their cognate antigens are unknown. UMI-labeled 5' RACE yielded the TRB cDNA libraries. TCRdb reanalyzed the 5' RACE reads, giving one entry per CDR3 protein sequence and no DNA. The sample holds around 63,000 distinct CDR3 sequences. The sequenced material came from naive CXCR3+ CD8+ T cells from blood. Subset reported: CD45RO-CCR7+CD27+CD95- naive CD8+ T cells expressing CXCR3 (TNR3+). The receptor source for this set is a human donor in good health. Some clones in this sample may be carry-over from other donors' samples.

The chain links TRBV28 to TRBJ2-5; no DNA is available, so the TRBD2 call from TCRdb remains unchecked. The germline V gene encodes CDR1 MDHEN and CDR2 SYDVKM. The CDR3 covers 17 residues. The CDR3 sequence: CASSSADSGGPQETQYF.

V and J are TRBV6-1 and TRBJ2-1; no DNA is available, so the TRBD1 call from TCRdb remains unchecked. In germline, CDR1 is MNHNS, CDR2 SASEGT. The CDR3 is made up of 14 amino acids. The CDR3 spells CASSAYTGYNEQFF.

The chain uses TRBV6-5 and TRBJ2-7. This CDR3 has 13 amino acids. Looked up from germline, CDR1 is MNHEY and CDR2 is SVGAGI. CDR3 sequence: CASSLLGYYEQYF.

The chain carries TRBV4-2 and TRBJ1-1; the D call from TCRdb, TRBD1, cannot be confirmed without DNA. The CDR3 spans 14 residues. Germline V gives CDR1 LGHNA, CDR2 YNFKEQ. CDR3 sequence reads: CASSQVGGAAEAFF.

The chain combines TRBV20-1 with TRBJ2-5; TCRdb calls TRBD1, which cannot be checked without DNA. Per germline, CDR1 DFQATT and CDR2 SNEGSKA (reference sequence). The CDR3 sequence is 13 residues long. This chain's CDR3 is CSARERRAETQYF.

The chain combines TRBV29-1 with TRBJ2-3; TCRdb returns TRBD1, unconfirmable since there is no DNA. Germline V gene data show CDR1 as SQVTM and CDR2 as ANQGSEA. This CDR3 is 12 amino acids long. CDR3 protein: CSVDRGADRQYF.

The V call is TRBV7-6, the J call TRBJ2-7; TCRdb lists TRBD1, though no DNA is available to test this call. Germline-derived CDR1 and CDR2 are SGHVS and FNYEAQ. There are 14 residues in the CDR3. The CDR3: CASSSGQGGDEQYF. The full variable domain, in which reference TRBV7-6 and TRBJ2-7 provide the parts outside the CDR3, is GAGVSQSPRYKVTKRGQDVALRCDPISGHVSLYWYRQALGQGPEFLTYFNYEAQQDKSGLPNDRFSAERPEGSISTLTIQRTEQRDSAMYRCASSSGQGGDEQYFGPGTRLTVT.

V is TRBV7-3 and J is TRBJ2-1; TCRdb names TRBD2, which stays unverified in the absence of DNA. The CDR3 runs to 15 residues. The V gene's germline CDR1 is SGHTA and CDR2 FQGTGA. The CDR3 spells CASSSAGGGYNEQFF.

The chain carries TRBV7-9 and TRBJ1-5; the TCRdb call, TRBD1, lacks DNA for checking. The CDR3 totals 14 residues. The germline V gene encodes CDR1 SEHNR and CDR2 FQNEAQ (reference sequence). CDR3 sequence: CASSIQGRDQPQHF.

The chain is built from TRBV11-2 and TRBJ2-7; the TCRdb call, TRBD2, lacks DNA for checking. The CDR3 spans 14 residues. Germline V CDR1 and CDR2: SGHAT, FQNNGV. The CDR3 here is CASSSSGGDSEQYF.

This chain uses TRBV2 with TRBJ2-2; the D gene TCRdb calls, TRBD1, cannot be checked with no DNA. Germline V CDR1 and CDR2: SNHLY, FYNNEI. CDR3 length: 14 residues. The CDR3 is CAIPGGRLTGELFF.

The chain joins TRBV12-3 or TRBV12-4 to TRBJ2-1; TCRdb's assignment of TRBD1 cannot be checked, as there is no DNA. CDR3 length equals 15 residues. The CDR3 is CASSGTGEAGNEQFF.

The chain carries TRBV29-1 and TRBJ1-1; the D call of TRBD1 rests on TCRdb alone, since no DNA is present to check it. Germline CDR1 reads SQVTM; CDR2 reads ANQGSEA. The CDR3 has 13 amino acids. This CDR3 is CSGLAGVGTEAFF.

This chain links TRBV29-1 with TRBJ2-7. CDR3 length equals 12 residues. Per the germline V gene, CDR1 is SQVTM and CDR2 is ANQGSEA. The CDR3 sequence is CSVEDNTYEQYF.

The rearrangement links TRBV10-2 to TRBJ2-1. The CDR3 extends over 14 amino acids. The germline V gene has CDR1 WSHSY and CDR2 SAAADI. The CDR3 loop is CATGLSFTYNEQFF.

J is TRBJ2-6 and V is TRBV7-2. The germline CDR1 and CDR2 sequences are SGHTA and FQGNSA. CDR3 length: 13 residues. The CDR3 is CASRASGANVLTF.

The chain combines TRBV29-1 with TRBJ2-7. The CDR3 loop spans 12 amino acids. CDR1 is SQVTM and CDR2 is ANQGSEA in the germline V gene. This chain's CDR3 is CSVEARPYEQYF.

The chain links TRBV4-3 to TRBJ1-2. The CDR3 spans 16 residues. Germline V gene lookup returns CDR1 LGHNA and CDR2 YSLEER. The CDR3: CASSQGDEDLGYGYTF.

The V call is TRBV29-1, the J call TRBJ1-2; TCRdb's assignment of TRBD1 cannot be checked, as there is no DNA. The CDR3 consists of 13 residues. Germline V CDR1 and CDR2: SQVTM, ANQGSEA. CDR3: CSVEGQGALGYTF. Full variable domain (missing parts from reference TRBV29-1 and TRBJ1-2): SAVISQKPSRDICQRGTSLTIQCQVDSQVTMMFWYRQQPGQSLTLIATANQGSEATYESGFVIDKFPISRPNLTFSTLTVSNMSPEDSSIYLCSVEGQGALGYTFGSGTRLTVV.

The gene calls are TRBV2 and TRBJ2-4. There are 11 residues in the CDR3. The germline CDR1 and CDR2 sequences are SNHLY and FYNNEI. This CDR3 reads CASQAKNIQYF.

CDR3: CSVVPADNYEQYF. The gene calls are TRBV29-1 and TRBJ2-7; TCRdb's D call, TRBD1, is unchecked because there is no DNA. Germline assignment: CDR1 SQVTM and CDR2 ANQGSEA. CDR3 size: 13 residues.